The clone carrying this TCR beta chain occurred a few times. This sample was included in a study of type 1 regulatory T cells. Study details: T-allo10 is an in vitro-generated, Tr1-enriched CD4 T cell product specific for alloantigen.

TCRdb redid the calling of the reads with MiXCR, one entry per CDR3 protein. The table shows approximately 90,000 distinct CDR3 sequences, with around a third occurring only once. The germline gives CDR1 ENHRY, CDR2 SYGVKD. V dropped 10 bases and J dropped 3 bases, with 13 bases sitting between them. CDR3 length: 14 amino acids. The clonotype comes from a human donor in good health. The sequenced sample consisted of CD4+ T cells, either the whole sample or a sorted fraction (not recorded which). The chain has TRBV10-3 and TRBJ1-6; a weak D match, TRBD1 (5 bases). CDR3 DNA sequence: TGTGCCAACAAACAGGATAGCTATAATTCACCCCTCCACTTT. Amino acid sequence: CANKQDSYNSPLHF.